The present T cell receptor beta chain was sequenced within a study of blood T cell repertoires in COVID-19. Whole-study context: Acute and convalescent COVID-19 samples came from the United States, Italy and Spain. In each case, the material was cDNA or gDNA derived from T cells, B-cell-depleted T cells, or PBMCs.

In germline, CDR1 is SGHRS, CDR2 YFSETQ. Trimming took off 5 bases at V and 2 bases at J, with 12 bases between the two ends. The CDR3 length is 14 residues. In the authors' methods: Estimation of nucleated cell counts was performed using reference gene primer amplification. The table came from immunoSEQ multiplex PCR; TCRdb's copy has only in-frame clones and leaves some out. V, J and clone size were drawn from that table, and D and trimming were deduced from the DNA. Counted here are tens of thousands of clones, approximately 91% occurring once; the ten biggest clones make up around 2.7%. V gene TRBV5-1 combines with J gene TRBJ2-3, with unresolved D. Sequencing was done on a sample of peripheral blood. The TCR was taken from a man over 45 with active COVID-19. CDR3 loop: CASRWSPYTDTQYF. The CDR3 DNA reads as TGCGCCAGCAGGTGGAGTCCCTACACAGATACGCAGTATTTT.